These 31 T cell receptor beta chains were sequenced from one sample in a study of blood T cells in healthy people across ages. The second PCR ran roughly 7 to 12 cycles with a sample-barcoded 5' primer and J-beta primers. TCRdb re-analysed the 5' RACE reads in MiXCR, keeping a single row per CDR3 protein. The table records approximately 680,000 distinct CDR3 sequences, 32% of them present only once. The sample comprised blood. The source is a woman aged 80 or over in good health.

The chain joins TRBV20-1 to TRBJ2-5; a possible D gene is TRBD2 (5 bases). Germline V lookup: CDR1 DFQATT, CDR2 SNEGSKA (reference sequence). CDR3 size: 13 residues. V was clipped by 5 bases and J by 2 bases, with 12 bases between them. CDR3 sequence reads: CSADVRGQETQYF. In DNA, the CDR3 is TGCAGTGCTGACGTCCGGGGTCAAGAGACCCAGTACTTC.

With regard to this clonotype: This may come from a read error, since a much larger clone is one base off. This chain uses TRBV15 with TRBJ2-5; 8 nucleotides align to TRBD2. Germline CDR1 is LNHNV and CDR2 is YYDKDF (reference sequence). The CDR3 length is 15 residues. V shed 7 bases, J shed 11 bases, and the junction held 18 bases outside the gene matches. The CDR3 here is CATIMDRGGRDEQYF. In DNA, the CDR3 is TGTGCCACCATCATGGACCGGGGGGGGAGGGATGAGCAGTACTTC.

There are a few counts of this clonotype. CDR3 loop: CASSSGEVIDTQYF. CDR3 nucleotides: TGCGCCAGCAGCTCTGGCGAGGTTATAGATACGCAGTATTTT. The chain joins TRBV5-1 to TRBJ2-3; D gene uncertain. The CDR3 length is 14 residues. From germline, CDR1 is SGHRS and CDR2 YFSETQ. Trimming took 3 bases from V and 5 from J, leaving 13 bases between them.

This clonotype showed up many times. The chain carries TRBV25-1 and TRBJ2-7, with 7 bases fitting TRBD1. After removal of 5 bases from V and 3 bases from J, the junction contained 13 bases not matched to a gene. The V gene's germline CDR1 is MGHDK and CDR2 SYGVNS. This CDR3 comprises 16 residues. In DNA form, the CDR3 reads TGTGCCAGCAGTCCATCCTATCCCCGGGACAGCTACGAGCAGTACTTC. Amino acids: CASSPSYPRDSYEQYF.

To note about this clonotype: It may be a read error: a sequence one base away is much more abundant. V gene TRBV7-9 combines with J gene TRBJ1-2; 7 bases fit TRBD1. Trimming cost V 5 bases and J 4 bases; bases outside gene matches: 7. CDR1 and CDR2 from the germline V gene are SEHNR and FQNEAQ (reference sequence). The CDR3 contains 14 residues. CDR3: CASSEDRDPYGYTF. In nucleotides, the CDR3 is TGTGCCAGCAGCGAAGACAGGGACCCCTATGGCTACACCTTC.

This clonotype has a count of ten or more. The gene calls are TRBV7-9 and TRBJ1-1; D might be TRBD1 (5 bases). Per germline, CDR1 SEHNR and CDR2 FQNEAQ (reference sequence). The CDR3 runs 14 residues. The V gene lost 5 bases and the J gene lost 1 base, with 11 bases spanning the gap. The CDR3 region has the DNA TGTGCCAGCAGCACCCTCGGACAGAACACTGAAGCTTTCTTT. Its protein is CASSTLGQNTEAFF. Full variable domain (remainder filled in from reference TRBV7-9 and TRBJ1-1): DTGVSQNPRHKITKRGQNVTFRCDPISEHNRLYWYRQTLGQGPEFLTYFQNEAQLEKSRLLSDRFSAERPKGSFSTLEIQRTEQGDSAMYLCASSTLGQNTEAFFGQGTRLTVV.

The sample holds a few counts of this clonotype. A much larger clonotype is one base distant, so this may be a read error. V usage is TRBV7-9 and J usage is TRBJ1-2, with TRBD1 as a possible D gene (6 bases). Trimming pared 5 bases from V and 7 bases from J, leaving 20 bases between. CDR1 and CDR2 (germline): SEHNR, FQNEAQ (reference sequence). This CDR3 has 15 residues. The CDR3, as DNA: TGTGCCAGCAGCACATTACGGGGGGCGGTATCTGGCTACACCTTC. Protein product: CASSTLRGAVSGYTF.

V usage is TRBV7-3 and J usage is TRBJ2-1, with D possibly being TRBD2 (5 bases). V gave up 2 bases and J gave up 5 bases, with 10 bases separating them. The CDR3 loop spans 14 amino acids. Per the germline V gene, CDR1 is SGHTA and CDR2 is FQGTGA. CDR3 protein: CASSLGNGNNEQFF. The CDR3 DNA follows: TGTGCCAGCAGCTTAGGGAACGGGAACAATGAGCAGTTCTTC.

In its sample, this clonotype was seen many times. V usage is TRBV12-3 or TRBV12-4 and J usage is TRBJ2-7; TRBD1 agrees at 10 bases. The CDR3 contains 14 residues. The junction had 7 bases not matched to a gene; V was cut back by 7 bases and J by 4 bases. As DNA, the CDR3 is TGTGCCAGCACAGGACAGGGGGGCCTGTACGAGCAGTACTTC. Translating gives CASTGQGGLYEQYF.

As for this clonotype: The junction and the germline gene differ at one end; a read error may be behind it. This sequence joins TRBV7-2 and TRBJ2-1; D perhaps matches TRBD1 (6 bases). This CDR3 region has 14 residues. Germline V gene data show CDR1 as SGHTA and CDR2 as FQGNSA. CDR3 loop: CACSLHGTPNEQFF. CDR3 DNA sequence: TGTGCCTGCAGCTTACATGGGACACCCAATGAGCAGTTCTTC.

In this sample, this clonotype turned up a few times. Being one base from a much bigger clone, this may be a read error. CDR3 amino acids: CSAARGGYNEQYF. CDR3 sequence (DNA): TGCAGTGCTGCCCGTGGGGGTTACAATGAGCAGTACTTC. The V call is TRBV20-1, the J call TRBJ2-7; D may match TRBD1 or TRBD2 (5 bases each). This CDR3 is built from 13 residues. Germline V lookup: CDR1 DFQATT, CDR2 SNEGSKA (reference sequence). With 5 bases removed from V and 7 bases from J, the gap between germline ends came to 18 bases.

This clonotype showed up just once. This sequence may be a read error, since a much larger clone differs from it by one base. This rearrangement joins TRBV5-1 to TRBJ2-7, with D tentatively TRBD1 (6 bases). The germline CDR1 and CDR2 sequences are SGHRS and YFSETQ. V was clipped by 1 base and J by 12 bases, with 26 bases between them. The CDR3 contains 16 residues. Here the CDR3 reads CASSLNGGHRELGRYF. The CDR3 coding sequence is TGCGCCAGCAGCTTGAATGGTGGGCACAGGGAGCTTGGTCGGTACTTC.

The sample holds a few counts of this clonotype. The junction differs from germline at one of its ends, possibly a read error. J is TRBJ2-2 and V is TRBV5-6, with a tentative D call TRBD2 (6 bases). The CDR3 has 15 amino acids. CDR1 and CDR2 from the germline V gene are SGHDT and YYEEEE. DNA of the CDR3: TGCGCCAGCAGCCCTGCGGGGACGAACACCGGGGAGCTGTTTTTT. Translating gives CASSPAGTNTGELFF.

A remark on this clonotype: This may come from a read error, since a much larger clone is one base off. The rearrangement uses TRBV7-2 and TRBJ2-7; perhaps TRBD2 as D (6 bases). This CDR3 spans 12 amino acids. Germline V gives CDR1 SGHTA, CDR2 FQGNSA. Trimming removed 5 bases at V and 12 bases at J, with 17 bases between. CDR3 in DNA: TGTGCCAGCAGCCAGGTGGAGGGTCGTGGGTACTTC. It is translated as CASSQVEGRGYF.

This clonotype was counted at least ten times. The chain recombines TRBV5-1 with TRBJ2-7; the D is unclear. This CDR3 spans 12 amino acids. CDR1 SGHRS and CDR2 YFSETQ come from the germline V gene. Trimming pared 4 bases from V and 1 base from J, leaving 6 bases between. The CDR3 DNA reads TGCGCCAGCAGCGAGAGGTCCTACGAGCAGTACTTC. It yields the protein CASSERSYEQYF.

The chain joins TRBV20-1 to TRBJ2-3; D may be TRBD2 (5 bases). This CDR3 contains 13 residues. Germline CDR1 is DFQATT and CDR2 is SNEGSKA (reference sequence). The CDR3: CSAELSGTDTQYF. The DNA for the CDR3 is TGCAGCGCAGAACTTAGCGGCACAGATACGCAGTATTTT.

This clonotype occurred many times. Relative to the germline gene, one junction end is altered; a read error may explain this. Written as DNA, the CDR3 is TGTGCCAGCAGTTTAGACTTTTCTGACTACGAGCAGTACTTC. It yields the protein CASSLDFSDYEQYF. The V gene is TRBV7-2, the J gene TRBJ2-7; D is unclear. Germline CDR1 and CDR2: SGHTA and FQGNSA. The CDR3 contains 14 residues. Combining the CDR3 with reference TRBV7-2 and TRBJ2-7 gives the whole variable domain GAGVSQSPSNKVTEKGKDVELRCDPISGHTALYWYRQSLGQGLEFLIYFQGNSAPDKSGLPSDRFSAERTGGSVSTLTIQRTQQEDSAVYLCASSLDFSDYEQYFGPGTRLTVT.

This clonotype appeared many times. Mismatch with germline at one junction end may stem from a read error. The chain has TRBV7-7 and TRBJ2-5, with 12 bases that match TRBD2. This CDR3 is 15 amino acids long. CDR1 SSHAT and CDR2 FNYEAQ come from the germline V gene (reference sequence). CDR3 protein: CASSSSGGALETQYF. CDR3 coding DNA: TGTGCTAGCAGCTCTAGCGGGGGGGCCTTGGAGACCCAGTACTTC.

CDR3 coding DNA: TGTGCCAGCAGTTACTTCGACAGGGGGGGTGGCTACACCTTC. Amino acids: CASSYFDRGGGYTF. The rearrangement joins TRBV6-5 to TRBJ1-2; 9 bases match TRBD1. CDR3 length equals 14 residues. V dropped 1 base and J dropped 7; count of bases not matched to a gene: 4. CDR1 and CDR2 from the germline V gene are MNHEY and SVGAGI.

A remark on this clonotype: Germline and junction disagree at one end, which may indicate a read error. This rearrangement joins TRBV5-1 to TRBJ1-6; D is undetermined. The CDR3 runs 13 residues. CDR1 is SGHRS and CDR2 is YFSETQ in the germline V gene. CDR3: CASSLFSDSPPHF. As DNA, the CDR3 is TGCGCCAGCAGCTTGTTTTCGGATTCACCCCCCCACTTT.

The table lists this clonotype with many counts. V is TRBV7-8 and J is TRBJ2-5, with unresolved D. Trimming took off 5 bases at V and 1 base at J, with 11 bases between the two ends. Germline V gene data show CDR1 as SGHVS and CDR2 as FQNEAQ. This CDR3 has 14 residues. The CDR3 bases are TGTGCCAGCAGCCCAGCCGGATCCCAAGAGACCCAGTACTTC. Amino acids: CASSPAGSQETQYF.

With respect to this clonotype: Given a much more abundant clone one base away, this may be a read error. The V and J genes are TRBV7-2 and TRBJ1-4; 9 nucleotides agree with TRBD1. Germline lookup yields CDR1 SGHTA and CDR2 FQGNSA. The CDR3 covers 15 residues. The CDR3: CASSLQQGAREKRFF. The CDR3 DNA follows: TGTGCCAGCAGCTTACAACAGGGGGCACGCGAAAAACGGTTTTTT. Full variable domain (remainder filled in from reference TRBV7-2 and TRBJ1-4): GAGVSQSPSNKVTEKGKDVELRCDPISGHTALYWYRQSLGQGLEFLIYFQGNSAPDKSGLPSDRFSAERTGGSVSTLTIQRTQQEDSAVYLCASSLQQGAREKRFFGSGTQLSVL.

A single count supports this clonotype. The rearrangement joins TRBV20-1 to TRBJ1-4; 8 bases align to TRBD1. There are 16 residues in the CDR3. Germline CDR1 is DFQATT and CDR2 is SNEGSKA (reference sequence). V lost 5 bases to trimming and J lost 5 bases; unmatched junction nucleotides: 13. The chain's CDR3 is CSAAGQGLGKNEKLFF. CDR3 nucleotide sequence: TGCAGTGCTGCAGGACAGGGACTAGGTAAAAATGAAAAACTGTTTTTT.

This clonotype was observed many times. V gene TRBV5-1 combines with J gene TRBJ2-5, with D uncertain. Germline loops: CDR1 SGHRS, CDR2 YFSETQ. The CDR3 runs 15 residues. Trimming shortened V by 4 bases and J by 5 bases, and 18 bases separated the two germline ends. The CDR3 protein is CASSRSSMGMETQYF. Written as DNA, the CDR3 is TGCGCCAGCAGCCGCAGCTCGATGGGGATGGAGACCCAGTACTTC.

This clonotype was recorded many times. The rearrangement links TRBV6-5 to TRBJ1-4; D might be TRBD1 (5 bases). This CDR3 spans 13 amino acids. Germline CDR1 is MNHEY and CDR2 is SVGAGI. V was shortened by 8 bases and J by 8 bases, with 15 bases between the two germline ends. The CDR3 DNA follows: TGTGCCAGCCGGTGGCAGGGTGGCGAAAAACTGTTTTTT. This encodes CASRWQGGEKLFF.

This clonotype was counted many times. The chain uses TRBV7-9 and TRBJ2-3; 7 nucleotides line up with TRBD1. Germline CDR1 SEHNR, CDR2 FQNEAQ (reference sequence). The CDR3 is 16 residues long. V lost 5 bases and J lost 0; bases outside the gene matches: 8. CDR3 bases: TGTGCCAGCAGCCCTGGGGACAGAGTTAGCACAGATACGCAGTATTTT. Translating gives CASSPGDRVSTDTQYF.

In its sample, this clonotype was seen once. The chain links TRBV2 to TRBJ1-5; possibly TRBD1 for D (6 bases). Germline lookup yields CDR1 SNHLY and CDR2 FYNNEI. Trimming pared 4 bases from V and 0 bases from J, leaving 10 bases between. This CDR3 is 15 amino acids long. CDR3 loop: CASSGEDSSNQPQHF. In nucleotides, the CDR3 is TGTGCCAGCAGTGGGGAGGACAGTAGCAATCAGCCCCAGCATTTT. Full variable domain (missing parts from reference TRBV2 and TRBJ1-5): EPEVTQTPSHQVTQMGQEVILRCVPISNHLYFYWYRQILGQKVEFLVSFYNNEISEKSEIFDDQFSVERPDGSNFTLKIRSTKLEDSAMYFCASSGEDSSNQPQHFGDGTRLSIL.

The V and J genes are TRBV29-1 and TRBJ1-5; D is ambiguous. Germline-derived CDR1 and CDR2 are SQVTM and ANQGSEA. The CDR3 spans 17 residues. Trimming stripped 7 bases from V and 4 bases from J, with 26 bases between. CDR3 amino acids: CSAKPQTERPDNQPQHF. The CDR3 coding sequence is TGCAGCGCCAAGCCCCAGACGGAGCGGCCCGATAATCAGCCCCAGCATTTT.

Turning to this clonotype: Being one base from a much bigger clone, this may be a read error. The conserved final phenylalanine or tryptophan is absent from the CDR3, which likely points to a read error. V and J are TRBV20-1 and TRBJ2-1, with D possibly matching TRBD2 (6 bases). Between the trimmed V and J ends, which lost 5 bases and 4 bases, there was a span of 18 bases. CDR3 length: 15 residues. Germline lookup yields CDR1 DFQATT and CDR2 SNEGSKA (reference sequence). CDR3 bases: TGCAGTGCTTGGATGGAGGGGTGGGATTACAATGAGCAGTTCGTC. Translated, it gives CSAWMEGWDYNEQFV.

This clonotype was detected only once. This may be a read error, as it is one base from a much larger clone. The V and J genes are TRBV30 and TRBJ2-1; the match to TRBD2 covers 7 bases. The CDR3 is 13 residues long. The germline CDR1 and CDR2 sequences are GTSNPN and SVGIG (reference sequence). J was trimmed by 13 bases and V by 0 bases; bases with no gene match: 9. CDR3 residues: CAWSVGPSGSQFF. Here the CDR3 DNA reads TGTGCCTGGAGTGTAGGGCCTAGCGGTTCCCAGTTCTTC. Together with reference TRBV30 and TRBJ2-1, the CDR3 gives the full variable domain: SQTIHQWPATLVQPVGSPLSLECTVEGTSNPNLYWYRQAAGRGLQLLFYSVGIGQISSEVPQNLSASRPQDRQFILSSKKLLLSDSGFYLCAWSVGPSGSQFFGPGTRLTVL.

The chain is built from TRBV20-1 and TRBJ2-3; 15 positions agree with TRBD2. This CDR3 comprises 17 residues. The V and J ends lost 3 bases and 2 bases, in that order; junction bases with no gene match: 6. In germline, CDR1 is DFQATT, CDR2 SNEGSKA (reference sequence). CDR3 nucleotides: TGCAGTGCTAGGGGACTAGCGGGGGGCGCGGTCACAGATACGCAGTATTTT. Protein product: CSARGLAGGAVTDTQYF.